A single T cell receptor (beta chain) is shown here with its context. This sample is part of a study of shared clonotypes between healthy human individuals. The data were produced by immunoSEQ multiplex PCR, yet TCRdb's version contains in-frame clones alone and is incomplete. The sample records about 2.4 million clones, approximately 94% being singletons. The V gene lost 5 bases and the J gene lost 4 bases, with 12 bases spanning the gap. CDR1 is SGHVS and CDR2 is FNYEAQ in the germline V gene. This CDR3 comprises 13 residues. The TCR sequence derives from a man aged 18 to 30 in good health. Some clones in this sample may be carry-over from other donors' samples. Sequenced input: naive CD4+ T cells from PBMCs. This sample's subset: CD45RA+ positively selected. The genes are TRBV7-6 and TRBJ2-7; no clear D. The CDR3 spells CASSPSPNYEQYF. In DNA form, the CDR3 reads TGTGCCAGCAGCCCATCCCCAAATTACGAGCAGTACTTC.